These T cell receptor beta chains were read from a single sample in a study of blood T cell repertoires in COVID-19. Libraries were prepared by immunoSEQ multiplex PCR; TCRdb keeps only in-frame clonotypes and omits some of them. The data show 150,000 to 200,000 clones, 88% seen once. Material for sequencing was peripheral blood. Every receptor here comes from a man aged 70 or older with active or convalescent COVID-19. CDR3s include the opening cysteine and the closing phenylalanine or tryptophan. D genes are given only for firm matches. Rows may omit the clone size; those that give it use once, few, many or a size class.

v_call	clone_size	d_call	j_call	cdr3_nt	cdr3_aa
TRBV5-8	NA	TRBD2	TRBJ2-5	TGTGCCAGCAGCTTGTTCGCTAGCGGGAGACAGACCCAGTACTTC	CASSLFASGRQTQYF
TRBV6-5	NA	TRBD1	TRBJ1-6	TGTGCCAGCCAGGGGGGAACCTATAATTCACCCCTCCACTTT	CASQGGTYNSPLHF
TRBV5-4	NA	NA	TRBJ2-7	TGTGCCAGCAGCTTGGCACAGCCCCCCTACGAGCAGTACTTC	CASSLAQPPYEQYF
TRBV5-1	NA	TRBD2	TRBJ2-3	TGCGCCAGCAGCTCAGCGACTAGCGGGAGCGGCACAGATACGCAGTATTTT	CASSSATSGSGTDTQYF
TRBV5-1	few	NA	TRBJ1-1	TGCGCCAGCAGCCCTTCAGGTCTACACACTGAAGCTTTCTTT	CASSPSGLHTEAFF
TRBV5-6	NA	NA	TRBJ1-1	TGTGCCAGCAGCTTGGTCGGTTGGGGGGGTAACACTGAAGCTTTCTTT	CASSLVGWGGNTEAFF
TRBV7-7	once	TRBD2	TRBJ2-5	TGTGCCAGCAGCTCCGGCCGGGGGGAGACTATGGAGACCCAGTACTTC	CASSSGRGETMETQYF
TRBV6-2/TRBV6-3	NA	TRBD2	TRBJ2-7	TGTGCCAGCAGTCACACTAGCGGGGGCTACGAGCAGTACTTC	CASSHTSGGYEQYF
TRBV6-5	once	TRBD1	TRBJ1-1	TGTGCCAGCCAGGGGGCGCATGAAGCTTTCTTT	CASQGAHEAFF
TRBV12-3/TRBV12-4	NA	NA	TRBJ1-1	TGTGCCAGCAGTCTCGTCCCGAACACTGAAGCTTTCTTT	CASSLVPNTEAFF
TRBV6-2/TRBV6-3	few	NA	TRBJ2-5	TGTGCCAGCAGTTCAAACAGGGTCGGTGAGACCCAGTACTTC	CASSSNRVGETQYF
TRBV7-8	NA	TRBD2	TRBJ2-1	TGTGCCAGCAGCCCTAGCGGGGGGGTGGGAAATGAGCAGTTCTTC	CASSPSGGVGNEQFF
TRBV28	NA	TRBD1	TRBJ1-1	TGTGCCAGCAGCCTGGACAGGGGGAGTTTGACTGAAGCTTTCTTT	CASSLDRGSLTEAFF
TRBV30	once	TRBD1	TRBJ1-5	TGTGCCTGGAGTCGCCGGGGACAGTATAGCAATCAGCCCCAGCATTTT	CAWSRRGQYSNQPQHF
TRBV6-5	NA	NA	TRBJ2-5	TGTGCCAGCAGCAACGACAGGTCGCTGGAGGCCCAGTACTTC	CASSNDRSLEAQYF
TRBV29-1	NA	NA	TRBJ2-5	TGCAGCGATCTAGCTAGCCCTCCGGAGACCCAGTACTTC	CSDLASPPETQYF
TRBV7-9	few	TRBD2	TRBJ2-5	TGTGCCAGCAGCGGCCCGACTAGCGGGGGGCCCCTCCAAGAGACCCAGTACTTC	CASSGPTSGGPLQETQYF
TRBV5-1	NA	NA	TRBJ2-7	TGCGCCAGCAGCGCGCAGGGTTACGAGCAGTACTTC	CASSAQGYEQYF
TRBV11-2	NA	TRBD1	TRBJ2-7	TGTGCCAGCAAAGTGGGACAGGGGGCCTTCCACCCCCCCTACGAGCAGTACTTC	CASKVGQGAFHPPYEQYF
TRBV6-5	once	NA	TRBJ2-5	TGTGCCAGCAGTCTAAATAGGGGGAAAGAGACCCAGTACTTC	CASSLNRGKETQYF
TRBV2	NA	NA	TRBJ2-3	TGTGCCAGCAAGAGGATGCCGGCAGATACGCAGTATTTT	CASKRMPADTQYF
TRBV10-3	NA	TRBD1	TRBJ1-4	TGTGCCATCAGTGACGGCCTAAGACAGGGAGAAAAACTGTTTTTT	CAISDGLRQGEKLFF
TRBV5-4	few	NA	TRBJ2-2	TGTGCCAGCAGCCGAGAACAGGGTGCGAACACCGGGGAGCTGTTTTTT	CASSREQGANTGELFF
TRBV15	few	NA	TRBJ1-5	TGTGCCACCAGCAGTGTAGGGACAAGCAATCAGCCCCAGCATTTT	CATSSVGTSNQPQHF
TRBV5-1	NA	TRBD1	TRBJ1-4	TGCGCCAGCAGCTTGGTAACCGGGACAGTACTTGAAAAACTGTTTTTT	CASSLVTGTVLEKLFF
TRBV7-9	NA	NA	TRBJ2-1	TGTGCCAGCAGCTGGGGCGATGAACAGTTCTTC	CASSWGDEQFF
TRBV28	NA	NA	TRBJ2-7	TGTGCCAGCAGTTTGGCGGTGGGCGAGCAGTACTTC	CASSLAVGEQYF
TRBV11-3	NA	NA	TRBJ2-3	TGTGCCAGCAGCCCAAAGAGGGGGAGCACAGATACGCAGTATTTT	CASSPKRGSTDTQYF